Shown below are 18 T cell receptor beta chains from a single sample sequenced in a study of cytomegalovirus exposure and HLA in healthy donors. Researchers ran the PCR with 60 Vbeta and 13 Jbeta primers. Sequenced by immunoSEQ multiplex PCR; TCRdb stores in-frame clones only, minus some. The sample has 150,000 to 200,000 clones, approximately 71% seen once; the top ten hold about 7.7%. The sample taken for sequencing was PBMCs. These receptors all stem from a woman between 40 and 50 years old in good health and CMV-seropositive.

This chain uses TRBV18 with TRBJ1-2; no reliable D call. The V gene lost 2 bases and the J gene lost 6 bases, with 7 bases spanning the gap. CDR1 is KGHSH, CDR2 LQKENI, per germline. This CDR3 comprises 12 residues. The CDR3 is CASSPWGDGYTF. For the CDR3, the DNA is TGTGCCAGCTCACCATGGGGAGATGGCTACACCTTC.

V is TRBV11-2 and J is TRBJ2-3; 10 bases are a match to TRBD1. This CDR3 spans 17 amino acids. Unmatched junction bases numbered 9, after V lost 3 bases and J lost 3 bases. CDR1 SGHAT and CDR2 FQNNGV come from the germline V gene. CDR3 in amino acids: CASSLRTGGIGTDTQYF. The CDR3 coding sequence is TGTGCCAGCAGCTTGAGGACAGGGGGTATTGGTACAGATACGCAGTATTTT.

The chain employs TRBV30 and TRBJ2-1; D is perhaps TRBD2 (7 bases). V was cut by 5 bases and J by 9 bases, with 23 bases left in between. The CDR3 extends over 15 amino acids. The germline gives CDR1 GTSNPN, CDR2 SVGIG (reference sequence). CDR3 loop: CAWARGLAGDGEQFF. The DNA for the CDR3 is TGTGCCTGGGCCAGGGGCTTGGCGGGAGATGGTGAGCAGTTCTTC.

This rearrangement joins TRBV27 to TRBJ2-7; tentatively, D is TRBD2 (6 bases). V lost 0 bases, J lost 3 bases, and 12 bases lay in between. CDR3 size: 15 residues. Germline assignment: CDR1 MNHEY and CDR2 SMNVEV (reference sequence). The CDR3 is CASSLSRRAYYEQYF. The CDR3 DNA reads TGTGCCAGCAGTTTATCCCGGAGGGCTTACTACGAGCAGTACTTC.

The gene calls are TRBV29-1 and TRBJ1-1; D uncertain. CDR1 is SQVTM, CDR2 ANQGSEA, per germline. Trimming removed 4 bases from V and 1 base from J, with 10 bases in between. This CDR3 has 13 amino acids. The CDR3 sequence: CSVAPVRNTEAFF. CDR3 DNA: TGCAGCGTTGCTCCTGTTAGGAACACTGAAGCTTTCTTT.

This clone has a handful of counts. V is TRBV2 and J is TRBJ2-1; D is possibly TRBD2 (6 bases). The germline CDR1 and CDR2 sequences are SNHLY and FYNNEI. The V end was cut by 8 bases, the J end by 8 bases, with 10 bases between. CDR3 size: 11 residues. The CDR3 DNA reads as TGTGCCAGCTGGAGGGTCGATGAGCAGTTCTTC. Protein product: CASWRVDEQFF.

The table lists this clone with a few counts. The genes are TRBV6-6 and TRBJ1-2; 7 bases fit TRBD1. The length of the CDR3 is 14 residues. CDR1 and CDR2 from the germline V gene are MNHNY and SVGAGI (reference sequence). Trimming at V came to 5 bases and at J to 4 bases, leaving 7 bases not matched to a gene. The CDR3 nucleotides are TGTGCCAGCAGTCTGGGGAGACAGGGCTATGGCTACACCTTC. This gives the protein CASSLGRQGYGYTF.

The V and J genes are TRBV5-1 and TRBJ1-2; TRBD1 matches 7 bases. Germline-derived CDR1 and CDR2 are SGHRS and YFSETQ. The CDR3 runs 14 residues. The V and J ends lost 0 bases and 6 bases, in that order; junction bases with no gene match: 5. CDR3 sequence reads: CASSLGQGGHGYTF. Here the CDR3 DNA reads TGCGCCAGCAGCTTGGGACAGGGTGGCCATGGCTACACCTTC. Combining the CDR3 with reference TRBV5-1 and TRBJ1-2 gives the whole variable domain KAGVTQTPRYLIKTRGQQVTLSCSPISGHRSVSWYQQTPGQGLQFLFEYFSETQRNKGNFPGRFSGRQFSNSRSEMNVSTLELGDSALYLCASSLGQGGHGYTFGSGTRLTVV.

This clone was seen a few times. This chain uses TRBV6-1 with TRBJ1-5, with TRBD1 as a possible D gene (6 bases). The CDR3 length is 14 residues. Deletions cut 6 bases from V and 4 bases from J, with 13 bases between. The germline V gene has CDR1 MNHNS and CDR2 SASEGT. The CDR3 here is CASSHWTDNQPQHF. The CDR3 region has the DNA TGTGCCAGCAGCCACTGGACAGATAATCAGCCCCAGCATTTT.

The chain is built from TRBV9 and TRBJ2-3, with D perhaps TRBD1 (6 bases). V was trimmed by 4 bases and J by 6 bases, leaving 15 bases between them. Germline CDR1 reads SGDLS; CDR2 reads YYNGEE. CDR3 size: 14 residues. The CDR3 DNA is TGTGCCAGCAGCTTGCAGGGGAAGTCGGATACGCAGTATTTT. Translation gives CASSLQGKSDTQYF.

The chain has TRBV13 and TRBJ2-4; 8 positions match TRBD1. Germline trimming cut 5 bases from V and 3 bases from J; bases unmatched to any gene: 6. Germline V lookup: CDR1 PRHDT, CDR2 FYEKMQ (reference sequence). The CDR3 totals 15 residues. The CDR3 sequence is CASSTGQGYKNIQYF. Written as DNA, the CDR3 is TGTGCCAGCAGCACCGGACAGGGTTACAAAAACATTCAGTACTTC.

The chain is built from TRBV15 and TRBJ2-5; TRBD2 aligns across 12 bases. Germline-derived CDR1 and CDR2 are LNHNV and YYDKDF (reference sequence). The CDR3 extends over 17 amino acids. V trimming: 0 bases; J trimming: 4 bases; junction bases outside the gene matches: 6. This CDR3 reads CATSRDLTSGSPETQYF. In DNA, the CDR3 is TGTGCCACCAGCAGAGATCTGACTAGCGGGAGTCCAGAGACCCAGTACTTC. Combining the CDR3 with reference TRBV15 and TRBJ2-5 gives the whole variable domain DAMVIQNPRYQVTQFGKPVTLSCSQTLNHNVMYWYQQKSSQAPKLLFHYYDKDFNNEADTPDNFQSRRPNTSFCFLDIRSPGLGDTAMYLCATSRDLTSGSPETQYFGPGTRLLVL.

There are a few counts of this clone. The chain carries TRBV5-4 and TRBJ2-1; 11 nucleotides agree with TRBD2. The CDR3 totals 15 residues. V shed 5 bases, J shed 6 bases, and the junction held 7 bases outside the gene matches. CDR1 and CDR2 (germline): SGHNT, YYREEE (reference sequence). The CDR3 sequence: CASSPGLAGSNEQFF. In DNA, the CDR3 is TGTGCCAGCAGTCCCGGACTAGCGGGTTCCAATGAGCAGTTCTTC. The full variable domain, its missing parts supplied by reference TRBV5-4 and TRBJ2-1, is ETGVTQSPTHLIKTRGQQVTLRCSSQSGHNTVSWYQQALGQGPQFIFQYYREEENGRGNFPPRFSGLQFPNYSSELNVNALELDDSALYLCASSPGLAGSNEQFFGPGTRLTVL.

V is TRBV29-1 and J is TRBJ2-7; 9 nucleotides match TRBD2. Germline V lookup: CDR1 SQVTM, CDR2 ANQGSEA. CDR3 length: 16 amino acids. Unmatched junction bases numbered 18, after V lost 6 bases and J lost 6 bases. This CDR3 is CSVSGNRREGLFEQYF. The CDR3 nucleotides read TGCAGCGTGTCGGGTAACCGGCGGGAGGGCCTCTTCGAGCAGTACTTC.

The DNA of the CDR3 is TGTGCCAGCAGCATAGGACAGATTACAGATACGCAGTATTTT. Protein product: CASSIGQITDTQYF. The V and J genes are TRBV5-6 and TRBJ2-3; D is perhaps TRBD1 (6 bases). There are 14 residues in the CDR3. V was trimmed by 4 bases and J by 3 bases, leaving 12 bases between them. Germline V gene data show CDR1 as SGHDT and CDR2 as YYEEEE.

This clone was detected only once. The chain joins TRBV19 to TRBJ1-5; 8 bases line up with TRBD1. Germline CDR1 is LNHDA and CDR2 is SQIVND (reference sequence). Trimming cost V 9 bases and J 6 bases; bases outside gene matches: 10. The CDR3 length is 14 residues. The CDR3: CASATQGASQPQHF. In DNA form, the CDR3 reads TGTGCCAGCGCCACCCAGGGGGCATCTCAGCCCCAGCATTTT. Combining the CDR3 with reference TRBV19 and TRBJ1-5 gives the whole variable domain DGGITQSPKYLFRKEGQNVTLSCEQNLNHDAMYWYRQDPGQGLRLIYYSQIVNDFQKGDIAEGYSVSREKKESFPLTVTSAQKNPTAFYLCASATQGASQPQHFGDGTRLSIL.

The chain combines TRBV5-6 with TRBJ2-7, with TRBD2 as a possible D gene (6 bases). Between the trimmed V and J ends, which lost 2 bases and 3 bases, there was a span of 21 bases. Germline CDR1 and CDR2: SGHDT and YYEEEE. CDR3 size: 17 residues. CDR3 bases: TGTGCCAGCAGCTTCCGGCCGGGAGCCGGGATTAGCTACGAGCAGTACTTC. It specifies CASSFRPGAGISYEQYF.

V usage is TRBV7-9 and J usage is TRBJ2-3; the D gene is possibly TRBD2 (6 bases). Germline V gives CDR1 SEHNR, CDR2 FQNEAQ (reference sequence). V lost 0 bases to trimming and J lost 3 bases, with 7 bases between them. The CDR3 consists of 14 residues. CDR3 nucleotides: TGTGCCAGCAGCTTAGCGGGAGGTACAGATACGCAGTATTTT. This gives the protein CASSLAGGTDTQYF.